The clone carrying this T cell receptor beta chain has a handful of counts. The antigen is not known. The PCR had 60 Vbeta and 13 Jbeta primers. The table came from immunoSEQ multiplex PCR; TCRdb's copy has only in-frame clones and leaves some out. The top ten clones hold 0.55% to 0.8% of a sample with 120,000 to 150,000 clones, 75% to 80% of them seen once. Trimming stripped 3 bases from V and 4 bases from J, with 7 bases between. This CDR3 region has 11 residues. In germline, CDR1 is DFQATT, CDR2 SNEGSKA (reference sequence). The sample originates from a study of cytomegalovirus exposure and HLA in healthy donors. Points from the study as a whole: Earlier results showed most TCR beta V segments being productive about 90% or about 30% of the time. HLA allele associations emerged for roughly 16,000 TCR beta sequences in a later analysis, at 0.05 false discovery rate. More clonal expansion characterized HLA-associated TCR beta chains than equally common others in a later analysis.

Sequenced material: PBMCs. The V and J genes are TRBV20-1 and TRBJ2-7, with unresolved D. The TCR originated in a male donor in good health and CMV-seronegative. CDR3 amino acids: CSASRGYEQYF. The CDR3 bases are TGCAGTGCTAGTCGCGGATACGAGCAGTACTTC.